This TCR beta chain originates from a study of Ad26.COV2.S vaccination and SARS-CoV-2 variants. The overall study: Donor was assigned to the Ad26.COV2.S arm of trial COV1001.

Treatment indicated: around 19 received Ad26.COV2.S at low or high dose, single or two shots; roughly five received placebo; per-sample allocation not given. Samples came from day 63 after the first vaccine or placebo injection. The assay was immunoSEQ multiplex PCR, and TCRdb's table has in-frame clones only and misses some. The table shows roughly 400,000 clones, with around 91% occurring only once. The sample holds one count of this clone. Antigen: not known. Study conclusions and caveats: Spike-specific TCR breadth was greater after Ad26.COV2.S than placebo. It was found that vaccine and placebo recipients had similar non-spike TCR breadth.

The CDR3 totals 12 residues. Trimming shortened V by 2 bases and J by 3 bases, and 5 bases separated the two germline ends. The germline V gene has CDR1 ENHRY and CDR2 SYGVKD. The sequence was obtained from a person aged 18-60 years who received the Ad26.COV2.S COVID-19 vaccine or a placebo. The input for sequencing was peripheral blood, taken in a trial of Ad26.COV2.S vaccine versus placebo. The rearrangement uses TRBV10-3 and TRBJ2-7; D unresolved. Here the CDR3 reads CAISEGDYEQYF. CDR3 nucleotide sequence: TGTGCCATCAGTGAGGGAGACTACGAGCAGTACTTC.